This TCR beta chain was identified during a study of identical twins. The CDR3 contains 13 residues. V was pared by 7 bases and J by 11 bases, with 20 bases between. This clonotype was counted only a few times. TCRdb re-derived calls from the 5' RACE reads in MiXCR, one entry per CDR3 protein. There are 1.5 million to 2 million distinct CDR3 sequences in the sample; roughly a third occur only once, and approximately 0.25% lies in the top ten. Sequencing used cord blood. This receptor was identified in a newborn girl in good health. The V and J genes are TRBV12-3 or TRBV12-4 and TRBJ2-5; D is possibly TRBD1 (6 bases). DNA of the CDR3: TGTGCCAGCAAAACGGACAGCCCTAGGGAGCAGTACTTC. Translating it yields CASKTDSPREQYF.